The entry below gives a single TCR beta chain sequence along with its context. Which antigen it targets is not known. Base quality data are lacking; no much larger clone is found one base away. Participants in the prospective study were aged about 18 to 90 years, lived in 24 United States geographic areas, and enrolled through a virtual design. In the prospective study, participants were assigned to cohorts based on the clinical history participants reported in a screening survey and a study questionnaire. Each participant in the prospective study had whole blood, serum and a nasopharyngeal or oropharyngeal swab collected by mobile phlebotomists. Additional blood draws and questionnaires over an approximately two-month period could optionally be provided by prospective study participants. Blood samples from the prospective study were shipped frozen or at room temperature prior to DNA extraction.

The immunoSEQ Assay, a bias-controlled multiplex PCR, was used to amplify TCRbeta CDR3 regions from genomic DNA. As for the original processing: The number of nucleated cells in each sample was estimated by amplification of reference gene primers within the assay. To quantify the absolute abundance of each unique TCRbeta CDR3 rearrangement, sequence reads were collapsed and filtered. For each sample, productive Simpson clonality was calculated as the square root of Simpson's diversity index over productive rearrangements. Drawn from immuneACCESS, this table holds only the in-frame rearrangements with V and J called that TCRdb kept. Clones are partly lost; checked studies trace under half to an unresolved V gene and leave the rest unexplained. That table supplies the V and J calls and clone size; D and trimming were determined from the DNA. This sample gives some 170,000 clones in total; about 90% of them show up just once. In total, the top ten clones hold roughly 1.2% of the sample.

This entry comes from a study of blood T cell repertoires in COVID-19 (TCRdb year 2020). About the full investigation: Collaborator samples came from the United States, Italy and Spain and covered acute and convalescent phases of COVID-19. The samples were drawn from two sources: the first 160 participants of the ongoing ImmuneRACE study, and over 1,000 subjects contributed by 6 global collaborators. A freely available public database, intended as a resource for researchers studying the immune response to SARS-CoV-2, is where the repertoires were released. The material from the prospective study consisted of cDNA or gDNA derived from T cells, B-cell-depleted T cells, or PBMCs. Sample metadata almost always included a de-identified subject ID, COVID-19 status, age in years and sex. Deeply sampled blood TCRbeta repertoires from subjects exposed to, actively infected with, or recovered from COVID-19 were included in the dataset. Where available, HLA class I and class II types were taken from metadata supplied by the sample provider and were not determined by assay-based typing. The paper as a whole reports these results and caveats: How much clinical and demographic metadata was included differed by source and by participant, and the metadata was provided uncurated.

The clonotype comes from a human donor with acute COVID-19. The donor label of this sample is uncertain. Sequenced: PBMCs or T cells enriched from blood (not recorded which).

The encoded CDR3 is CASSFSGTGNGGELFF. The nucleotides read TGTGCCAGCAGCTTCTCCGGGACAGGGAATGGGGGGGAGCTGTTTTTT. The chain was built from TRBV5-4 and TRBJ2-2; TRBD1 agrees with 9 junctional bases. Here V drops 2 bases and J drops 8 bases, and the junction holds 10 bases not matched to any gene. Looking up the germline V gene (reference sequence) yields CDR1 SGHNT and CDR2 YYREEE. There are 16 amino acids in the CDR3, from cysteine to phenylalanine inclusive. CDR3 DNA only is kept here, 48 bases in frame from base 1. Reference TRBV5-4 and TRBJ2-2 proteins supply the regions before and after the CDR3; the full variable domain is: ETGVTQSPTHLIKTRGQQVTLRCSSQSGHNTVSWYQQALGQGPQFIFQYYREEENGRGNFPPRFSGLQFPNYSSELNVNALELDDSALYLCASSFSGTGNGGELFFGEGSRLTVL.